The 3 T cell receptor beta chains presented below share a single source sample, sequenced in a study of precursors of human CD4 cytotoxic T cells. MiXCR was run by TCRdb on the reads, yielding one entry per CDR3 protein. The sample gives several hundred distinct CDR3 sequences, 18% of which show up once; about 9.3% is in the top ten. Sorted CD4+ central memory, effector memory, IL-7R-high TEMRA and IL-7R-negative TEMRA cells underwent bulk UMI sequencing. Sequencing used memory CD4+ T cells from blood (PBMCs). These receptors came from a human donor in good health.

Worth noting for this clonotype: With a much larger clone just one base away, this may be a read error. The V call is TRBV20-1, the J call TRBJ2-1, with 8 bases identical to TRBD1. V shed 5 bases, J shed 8 bases, and the junction held 8 bases outside the gene matches. The CDR3 extends over 13 amino acids. CDR1 is DFQATT, CDR2 SNEGSKA, per germline (reference sequence). DNA for the CDR3: TGCAGTGCTGGAGGAACAGGGGGTCATGAGCAGTTCTTC. This sequence encodes CSAGGTGGHEQFF.

By proportion, this clonotype is large. The rearrangement joins TRBV28 to TRBJ1-5, with unresolved D. Germline CDR1 and CDR2: MDHEN and SYDVKM. The CDR3 has 15 amino acids. Trimming took off 3 bases at V and 4 bases at J, with 13 bases between the two ends. CDR3 nucleotide sequence: TGTGCCAGCAGTTTTTTGAGGTATGGAAATCAGCCCCAGCATTTT. This gives the protein CASSFLRYGNQPQHF.

This clonotype has only a few counts. V usage is TRBV20-1 and J usage is TRBJ2-3; D is perhaps TRBD2 (6 bases). The germline V gene has CDR1 DFQATT and CDR2 SNEGSKA (reference sequence). V lost 2 bases to trimming and J lost 2 bases, with 11 bases between them. This CDR3 region has 14 residues. CDR3 nucleotides: TGCAGTGCTAGACCCAGGACTACCACAGATACGCAGTATTTT. Translation: CSARPRTTTDTQYF.